A selection of T cell receptor beta chains follows, all from one sample in a study of blood T cell repertoires in COVID-19. The table came from immunoSEQ multiplex PCR; TCRdb's copy has only in-frame clones and leaves some out. The repertoire consists of hundreds of thousands of clones, with 88% occurring once and the leading ten covering approximately 7%. The sequenced sample was peripheral blood. The receptors come from a woman in her thirties who had recovered from COVID-19. The CDR3 runs from the conserved cysteine through the conserved F or W. Each record gives: D gene, clone size, V gene, J gene, CDR3 protein, CDR3 DNA. D genes are given only for firm matches. Clone size appears in some rows only: once, few, many, or a class for an expanded clone.

NA,NA,TRBV18,TRBJ1-5,CASSEKYSNQPQHF,TGTGCCAGCTCAGAGAAATATAGCAATCAGCCCCAGCATTTT
NA,NA,TRBV5-8,TRBJ1-5,CASSRSAGAGNQPQHF,TGTGCCAGCAGCCGATCGGCGGGGGCGGGCAATCAGCCCCAGCATTTT
NA,NA,TRBV5-1,TRBJ1-1,CASSHDGTMNTEAFF,TGCGCCAGCAGCCATGACGGGACTATGAACACTGAAGCTTTCTTT
NA,NA,TRBV19,TRBJ2-7,CASSPAAHSYEQYF,TGTGCCAGTAGTCCCGCGGCCCACTCCTACGAGCAGTACTTC
NA,NA,TRBV30,TRBJ1-6,CAWSVYAASQGPLHF,TGTGCCTGGAGTGTATACGCGGCATCCCAAGGACCCCTCCACTTT
TRBD1,NA,TRBV2,TRBJ1-6,CASSRGQPPFSRSPLHF,TGTGCCAGCAGCAGGGGACAGCCGCCCTTTAGTCGGTCACCCCTCCACTTT
NA,NA,TRBV7-3,TRBJ2-1,CASSVAQGNYNEQFF,TGTGCCAGCAGCGTCGCCCAGGGGAACTACAATGAGCAGTTCTTC
TRBD1,NA,TRBV6-1,TRBJ2-7,CASSARQGGISYEQYF,TGTGCCAGCAGTGCCAGACAGGGGGGAATCTCCTACGAGCAGTACTTC
TRBD1,NA,TRBV18,TRBJ1-2,CASSLGTGVGYTF,TGTGCCAGCTCACTCGGGACAGGGGTAGGCTACACCTTC
NA,NA,TRBV28,TRBJ1-2,CASSLNNRANYGYTF,TGTGCCAGCAGTTTAAATAACCGGGCTAACTATGGCTACACCTTC
NA,NA,TRBV24-1,TRBJ2-3,CATSEPGLTSDTQYF,TGTGCCACCAGCGAGCCGGGACTGACTTCAGATACGCAGTATTTT
TRBD1,NA,TRBV28,TRBJ1-2,CASRPGQGARGYTF,TGTGCCAGCAGACCCGGACAGGGGGCTAGAGGCTACACCTTC
NA,NA,TRBV4-3,TRBJ2-1,CASSQVQTDNEQFF,TGCGCCAGCAGCCAAGTACAGACAGACAATGAGCAGTTCTTC
TRBD1,NA,TRBV20-1,TRBJ1-1,CSASSTTGGLRAFF,TGCAGTGCTAGTAGTACGACAGGGGGGTTGAGGGCTTTCTTT
NA,NA,TRBV6-1,TRBJ1-2,CASSERGSYTF,TGTGCCAGCAGTGAACGCGGTAGCTACACCTTC
NA,once,TRBV28,TRBJ1-4,CASSSALATTNEKLFF,TGTGCCAGCAGTTCCGCATTAGCAACAACTAATGAAAAACTGTTTTTT
NA,NA,TRBV28,TRBJ2-7,CASSSNRVSYEQYF,TGTGCCAGCAGTTCTAACAGGGTCTCCTACGAGCAGTACTTC
TRBD2,NA,TRBV4-3,TRBJ2-7,CASSQDSISASGGLYEQYF,TGCGCCAGCAGCCAAGATAGTATTTCGGCTAGCGGGGGCCTCTACGAGCAGTACTTC
TRBD2,NA,TRBV24-1,TRBJ2-3,CATSSTSGGGTDTQYF,TGTGCCACCAGTTCGACTAGCGGGGGGGGGACAGATACGCAGTATTTT
TRBD1,NA,TRBV2,TRBJ2-3,CASSRDSSTDTQYF,TGTGCCAGCAGTCGGGACAGTAGCACAGATACGCAGTATTTT
NA,NA,TRBV29-1,TRBJ1-1,CSVGTDTMNTEAFF,TGCAGCGTTGGGACAGACACAATGAACACTGAAGCTTTCTTT
TRBD1,NA,TRBV19,TRBJ2-6,CASSTRQGSGANVLTF,TGTGCCAGTAGTACCCGACAGGGATCTGGGGCCAACGTCCTAACTTTC
NA,NA,TRBV4-1,TRBJ2-1,CASSQRNMASSVYNEQFF,TGCGCCAGCAGCCAGAGGAATATGGCCTCCTCAGTCTACAATGAGCAGTTCTTC
TRBD1,NA,TRBV28,TRBJ1-1,CASSVLPGGLSEAFF,TGTGCCAGCAGTGTCCTCCCAGGGGGACTTTCTGAAGCTTTCTTT
NA,NA,TRBV30,TRBJ2-7,CAWSEVGIREQYF,TGTGCCTGGAGTGAGGTCGGGATAAGGGAGCAGTACTTC
NA,NA,TRBV28,TRBJ2-2,CASSLLRNTGELFF,TGTGCCAGCAGTTTACTTAGAAACACCGGGGAGCTGTTTTTT
NA,NA,TRBV7-9,TRBJ2-7,CASSLGAGRVSYEQYF,TGTGCCAGCAGCTTAGGGGCGGGACGGGTTAGCTACGAGCAGTACTTC
NA,NA,TRBV7-2,TRBJ1-4,CASSSPQDRANEKLFF,TGTGCCAGCAGCTCCCCCCAGGACAGAGCTAATGAAAAACTGTTTTTT
NA,NA,TRBV4-2,TRBJ1-5,CASSQDGGGRSNQPQHF,TGTGCCAGCAGCCAAGATGGAGGCGGAAGAAGCAATCAGCCCCAGCATTTT
NA,NA,TRBV5-1,TRBJ1-1,CASSPSDTFGTEAFF,TGCGCCAGCAGCCCCTCGGACACTTTTGGCACTGAAGCTTTCTTT
TRBD1,NA,TRBV28,TRBJ1-2,CASSLRDRVSGYGYTF,TGTGCCAGCAGTTTAAGGGACAGGGTTAGTGGCTATGGCTACACCTTC
NA,NA,TRBV27,TRBJ2-7,CASSLSPPDEQYF,TGTGCCAGCAGTTTATCCCCCCCGGACGAGCAGTACTTC
NA,NA,TRBV6-5,TRBJ2-7,CASSPWTDYEQYF,TGTGCCAGCAGTCCCTGGACAGACTACGAGCAGTACTTC
NA,few,TRBV29-1,TRBJ1-1,CSVDEGREAFF,TGCAGCGTTGACGAGGGTAGGGAAGCTTTCTTT
TRBD2,NA,TRBV20-1,TRBJ2-7,CSASSGRLAGGREQYF,TGCAGTGCTAGTTCGGGCCGGCTAGCGGGGGGGCGTGAGCAGTACTTC
NA,NA,TRBV12-5,TRBJ1-1,CASAPETVNTEAFF,TGTGCTAGTGCCCCGGAGACGGTGAACACTGAAGCTTTCTTT